The table lists the clone carrying this T cell receptor beta chain with many counts. Its antigen is unidentified. The CDR3 has 13 residues. The germline CDR1 and CDR2 sequences are MDHEN and SYDVKM. V shed 6 bases and J shed 4 bases, with 13 bases lying between them. Each diagnosis drew on symptoms, thyroxine, TRAb, thyroid ultrasound and orbital computed tomography findings. The sample is drawn from a study of T cells in Graves' hyperthyroidism and ophthalmopathy. General observations from the study: Blood also contained most expanded thyroid clonotypes above 0.001.

RNA transcripts were the template for amplifying TCR beta CDR3 regions. HTBI primers drove first-round RT-PCR of the TCR CDR3. TCRdb itself ran the multiplex PCR reads through MiXCR, one entry per CDR3 protein. The sample holds roughly 560,000 distinct CDR3 sequences, roughly 14% seen once. The receptor was derived from a woman aged 40 to 50 with Graves' ophthalmopathy. The gene calls are TRBV28 and TRBJ2-7; no firm D call. The sequencing input was blood. CDR3 in amino acids: CASRHADGYEQYF. Written as DNA, the CDR3 is TGTGCCAGCAGACACGCAGATGGATACGAGCAGTACTTC. The whole variable domain, filled in from reference TRBV28 and TRBJ2-7, reads DVKVTQSSRYLVKRTGEKVFLECVQDMDHENMFWYRQDPGLGLRLIYFSYDVKMKEKGDIPEGYSVSREKKERFSLILESASTNQTSMYLCASRHADGYEQYFGPGTRLTVT.